This T cell receptor beta chain was identified in a study of Graves' ophthalmopathy and Graves' hyperthyroidism (dated by TCRdb to 2017 to 2018). The study in broad terms: Hyperthyroidism was defined as stable when no progression to ophthalmopathy occurred within 18 months of follow-up. A discovery set of 100 patients (43 ophthalmopathy, some 58 stable hyperthyroidism) was enrolled to explore V-J signatures distinguishing ophthalmopathy from hyperthyroidism. Following sampling, methimazole starting at 30 mg daily was administered to hyperthyroidism patients, and high-dose intravenous methylprednisolone was administered to ophthalmopathy patients. In over 5 hyperthyroidism patients, the T-cell repertoire of thyroid tissue was compared with the T-cell repertoire of blood. In total, 135 blood samples were TCR-sequenced: 40 to 45 ophthalmopathy, 75 hyperthyroidism and some 17 hyperthyroidism-to-ophthalmopathy patients. The study used TCR beta repertoire signatures to distinguish Graves' ophthalmopathy from Graves' hyperthyroidism and to predict progression to ophthalmopathy. The independent validation cohort included under 20 hyperthyroidism patients plus 17 patients who later progressed from hyperthyroidism to ophthalmopathy.

Hyperthyroidism patients were newly diagnosed, with disease duration under 2 months, and aged 18 to 65 years. Anyone with other autoimmune diseases, uncontrolled infections, pregnancy or lactation was excluded from the study. Diagnosis was based on clinical symptoms, serum thyroxine, TRAb, thyroid ultrasound and orbital computed tomography. Trizol reagent was used to extract the total RNA, and its quality was then checked on an Agilent 2100 Bioanalyzer. The table lists this clonotype with a few counts. Its antigen remains unidentified. At one end the junction does not follow the germline gene, possibly because of a read error. CDR1 and CDR2 are drawn from the germline V gene: MDHEN, SYDVKM. The CDR3 covers 13 residues, taking in both the cysteine and the phenylalanine. This entry keeps only the CDR3 DNA: 39 bases, framed from base 1. For repertoire sequencing, the TCR beta CDR3 regions were amplified from RNA transcripts. The first round was an RT-PCR using HTBI primers with the Qiagen OneStep RT-PCR kit, and this first round was followed by a second-round multiplex PCR, then size selection and purification. The libraries underwent paired-end sequencing with 100 bp reads on an Illumina HiSeq2000. The study's own analysis went as follows. Reads were processed with SOAPnuke, discarding reads with adapters, uncalled bases, mean Phred below 15, or no exact constant-primer or identifier match. High-quality paired reads were merged with COPE v1.2.5. Unique nucleotide sequences were defined as clonotypes and aligned to IMGT TRB V, D and J references using MiTCR v1.1. The analysis was limited to V-J combinations with a frequency above 0.0001, which together covered over 98% of repertoires. For each V-J combination, a TCR clonal expansion and chaos score was defined as the ratio of F50 clonal expansion to chaos observed in the TCRdist matrix. Welch's t-statistics and random forest were used to reduce the features to 10 to 15 V-J combinations, which were then used as input to a naive Bayes classifier. The similarity between thyroid and blood repertoires was quantified using the Morisita-Horn index. The public reads were reprocessed in TCRdb via fastp at Q25 and MiXCR, keeping in-frame beta chains. Each CDR3 protein gets just one entry, which takes the most common genes and DNA from the rows behind it. The V and J calls were not made by the authors but by TCRdb's processing. This sample holds around 590,000 distinct CDR3 sequences; roughly 39% were observed only once. Less than 4.5% of the sample goes to the ten largest clones.

Points the paper makes about the study in general: Most expanded thyroid clonotypes with a frequency above 0.001 also appeared in blood, which suggests that blood repertoires may reflect the immune response in the thyroid. In validation, the model predicted ophthalmopathy progression with more than 55% sensitivity and 72% to 80% specificity; approximately 12 predicted patients were CT-confirmed with GO in a median of 6.5 months. Sample size was not predetermined statistically, and investigators were not blinded to group allocation. In cross-validation, the 13-signature model distinguished ophthalmopathy from stable hyperthyroidism with 87.88% sensitivity and roughly 84% specificity, while in the test set the corresponding values were about 80% and 75%.

The TCR originated in an adult man with Graves' hyperthyroidism. The sequence joins TRBV28 to TRBJ1-4, with the D gene call left open. Source material: peripheral blood or thyroid tissue (not recorded which). Here is the DNA: TGTGCCAGCAGTGAGGCTTCTAATGAAAAGCTGTTTTTT. This is translated as CASSEASNEKLFF.